Shown below are 17 T cell receptor beta chains from a single sample sequenced in a study of T-cell memory formation after mild COVID-19. TCRdb passed the 5' RACE reads through MiXCR, listing each CDR3 protein once. The sample holds about 340,000 distinct CDR3 sequences, 10% to 15% seen once. Sequenced material: PBMCs or a T cell subset sorted from them (not recorded which). The receptors were sampled from a man younger than 30 who had mild COVID-19 (a few samples of this study predate the infection). Cell type and time point are not known.

The chain carries TRBV27 and TRBJ2-1, with a possible D match to TRBD1 (6 bases). The CDR3 is 12 residues long. CDR1 and CDR2 from the germline V gene are MNHEY and SMNVEV (reference sequence). Trimming removed 6 bases at V and 14 bases at J, with 17 bases between. CDR3 amino acids: CASRTRDIGEFF. The CDR3 DNA reads TGTGCCAGCAGGACCAGGGACATCGGGGAGTTCTTC.

The V gene is TRBV5-6, the J gene TRBJ2-7, with 8 bases aligning to TRBD1. The germline V gene has CDR1 SGHDT and CDR2 YYEEEE. This CDR3 has 14 residues. V shed 1 base, J shed 6 bases, and the junction held 6 bases outside the gene matches. The CDR3 nucleotides read TGTGCCAGCAGCTTGAGGCAGGGGGCTTTCGAGCAGTACGTC. Its translation: CASSLRQGAFEQYV.

This clonotype was detected a few times. The chain couples TRBV7-3 to TRBJ2-2, with TRBD1 as a possible D gene (6 bases). CDR1 is SGHTA and CDR2 is FQGTGA in the germline V gene. The CDR3 sequence is 16 residues long. Trimming left V 1 base short and J 4 bases short, with 13 bases between. CDR3 bases: TGTGCCAGCAGCTTAATGTTAGGGGGTACCACCGGGGAGCTGTTTTTT. As protein: CASSLMLGGTTGELFF.

This clonotype appeared a few times. This chain links TRBV5-1 with TRBJ1-1; 7 bases align to TRBD1. With V trimmed by 4 bases and J by 3 bases, 6 bases remained unmatched. The CDR3 has 14 amino acids. The germline V gene has CDR1 SGHRS and CDR2 YFSETQ. The CDR3 spells CASSPGQTYTEAFF. In DNA, the CDR3 is TGCGCCAGCAGCCCGGGACAGACCTACACTGAAGCTTTCTTT.

The V call is TRBV15, the J call TRBJ2-1, with D tentatively TRBD2 (6 bases). V lost 6 bases and J lost 6, with 15 bases in between. CDR1 and CDR2 (germline): LNHNV, YYDKDF (reference sequence). The CDR3 loop spans 14 amino acids. CDR3 nucleotides: TGTGCCACCAGTTTACTAAGGGGACTCAATGAGCAGTTCTTC. It translates to CATSLLRGLNEQFF.

This clonotype was seen a handful of times. J is TRBJ2-2 and V is TRBV23-1; perhaps TRBD1 as D (5 bases). TRBV23-1 falls under the ORF class, with uncertain function. Between the trimmed V and J ends, which lost 3 bases and 0 bases, there was a span of 14 bases. This CDR3 has 17 residues. The CDR3 DNA reads TGCGCCAGCAGTCACCCCAGGGCCGACTCGAACACCGGGGAGCTGTTTTTT. This gives the protein CASSHPRADSNTGELFF.

This rearrangement joins TRBV7-8 to TRBJ1-2; no firm D call. Germline CDR1 and CDR2: SGHVS and FQNEAQ. This CDR3 region has 14 residues. Trimming left V 3 bases short and J 8 bases short, with 16 bases between. Here the CDR3 reads CASSLGLRRRGYTF. CDR3 nucleotides: TGTGCCAGCAGCTTGGGCCTTCGTCGGAGGGGCTACACCTTC. Full variable domain (outside the CDR3, taken from reference TRBV7-8 and TRBJ1-2): GAGVSQSPRYKVAKRGQDVALRCDPISGHVSLFWYQQALGQGPEFLTYFQNEAQLDKSGLPSDRFFAERPEGSVSTLKIQRTQQEDSAVYLCASSLGLRRRGYTFGSGTRLTVV.

J is TRBJ2-7 and V is TRBV7-3; 8 nucleotides match TRBD1. The V and J ends lost 5 bases and 6 bases, in that order; junction bases with no gene match: 6. Germline V gene data show CDR1 as SGHTA and CDR2 as FQGTGA. The CDR3 extends over 13 amino acids. CDR3 sequence: CASSRQGAAEQYF. The CDR3 coding sequence is TGTGCCAGCAGCCGTCAGGGGGCGGCCGAGCAGTACTTC.

This clonotype has a handful of counts. This sequence joins TRBV6-8 and TRBJ2-1; 9 positions match TRBD2. V lost 4 bases, J lost 2 bases, and 15 bases stayed unmatched. This CDR3 is 19 amino acids long. The germline V gene encodes CDR1 MNHGY and CDR2 SAAAGT. CDR3 sequence: CASSFERGAWTVAYNEQFF. The CDR3 nucleotides read TGTGCCAGCAGTTTCGAGCGGGGGGCCTGGACCGTCGCCTACAATGAGCAGTTCTTC.

This clonotype has a handful of counts. The gene calls are TRBV20-1 and TRBJ2-5; 9 bases are shared with TRBD2. This CDR3 is built from 14 residues. Germline loops: CDR1 DFQATT, CDR2 SNEGSKA (reference sequence). J lost 7 bases, V lost 3 bases, and 9 bases had no gene match. The CDR3 sequence: CSASPAGGLGTQYF. The CDR3 nucleotides are TGCAGTGCTAGCCCGGCGGGGGGGTTAGGGACCCAGTACTTC.

This clonotype was counted many times. The chain links TRBV6-5 to TRBJ1-1; D is undetermined. CDR3 length equals 12 residues. CDR1 MNHEY and CDR2 SVGAGI come from the germline V gene. Trimming removed 8 bases from V and 1 base from J, with 8 bases in between. The CDR3 loop reads CASARANTEAFF. In DNA form, the CDR3 reads TGTGCCAGCGCTAGGGCGAACACTGAAGCTTTCTTT.

There are a few counts of this clonotype. The rearrangement joins TRBV15 to TRBJ2-3; D is perhaps TRBD2 (6 bases). This CDR3 region has 14 residues. Germline CDR1 LNHNV, CDR2 YYDKDF (reference sequence). V gave up 6 bases and J gave up 2 bases, with 12 bases separating them. The CDR3 region has the DNA TGTGCCACCAGGCGGCGGGGAGCCACAGATACGCAGTATTTT. Protein sequence: CATRRRGATDTQYF.

This clonotype was seen at least ten times. The V call is TRBV7-6, the J call TRBJ2-2; TRBD2 is a possible D gene (6 bases). Germline V CDR1 and CDR2: SGHVS, FNYEAQ. Trimming shortened V by 5 bases and J by 9 bases, and 19 bases separated the two germline ends. The length of the CDR3 is 15 residues. The CDR3 reads CASSIPTGSNRELFF. The CDR3 DNA reads TGTGCCAGCAGCATTCCTACCGGGAGCAACCGGGAGCTGTTTTTT. The full variable domain, its missing parts supplied by reference TRBV7-6 and TRBJ2-2, is GAGVSQSPRYKVTKRGQDVALRCDPISGHVSLYWYRQALGQGPEFLTYFNYEAQQDKSGLPNDRFSAERPEGSISTLTIQRTEQRDSAMYRCASSIPTGSNRELFFGEGSRLTVL.

V usage is TRBV2 and J usage is TRBJ1-5; D unclear. The CDR3 consists of 15 residues. V dropped 1 base and J dropped 0 bases, with 7 bases sitting between them. Germline CDR1 and CDR2: SNHLY and FYNNEI. The CDR3: CASSEDLFSNQPQHF. Written as DNA, the CDR3 is TGTGCCAGCAGTGAAGACCTCTTTAGCAATCAGCCCCAGCATTTT.

This clonotype has only a few counts. The chain recombines TRBV5-1 with TRBJ1-1; D might be TRBD1 (5 bases). Germline assignment: CDR1 SGHRS and CDR2 YFSETQ. The CDR3 runs 17 residues. V was shortened by 0 bases and J by 0 bases, with 15 bases between the two germline ends. The CDR3 protein is CASSLVAGLLMNTEAFF. Written as DNA, the CDR3 is TGCGCCAGCAGCTTGGTTGCAGGGCTATTAATGAACACTGAAGCTTTCTTT.

The chain is built from TRBV6-5 and TRBJ2-7; no firm D call. The CDR3 is 15 residues long. Trimming shortened V by 0 bases and J by 6 bases, and 15 bases separated the two germline ends. The germline CDR1 and CDR2 sequences are MNHEY and SVGAGI. CDR3 loop: CASSYSFWKVSEQYF. CDR3 in DNA: TGTGCCAGCAGTTACTCCTTTTGGAAGGTGAGCGAGCAGTACTTC.

V gene TRBV20-1 combines with J gene TRBJ1-5, with D perhaps TRBD1 (5 bases). The CDR3 totals 13 residues. The V and J ends lost 2 bases and 7 bases respectively, with 12 bases between them. Per the germline V gene, CDR1 is DFQATT and CDR2 is SNEGSKA (reference sequence). CDR3 sequence: CSARLQVEQPQHF. The CDR3 DNA sequence: TGCAGTGCTAGACTACAGGTGGAACAGCCCCAGCATTTT.